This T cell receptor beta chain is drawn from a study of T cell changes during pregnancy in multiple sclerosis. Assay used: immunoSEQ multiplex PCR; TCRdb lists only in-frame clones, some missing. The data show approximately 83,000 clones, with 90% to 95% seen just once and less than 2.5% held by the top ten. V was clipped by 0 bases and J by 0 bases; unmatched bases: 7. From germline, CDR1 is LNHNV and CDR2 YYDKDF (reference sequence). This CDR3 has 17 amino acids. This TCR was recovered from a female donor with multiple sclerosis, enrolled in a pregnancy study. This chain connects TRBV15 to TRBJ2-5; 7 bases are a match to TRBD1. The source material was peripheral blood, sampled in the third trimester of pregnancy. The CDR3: CATSREGDRENQETQYF. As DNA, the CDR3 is TGTGCCACCAGCAGAGAAGGTGACAGGGAAAACCAAGAGACCCAGTACTTC.